This T cell receptor (beta chain) was sequenced for a study of TIL therapy for anti-PD-1-resistant metastatic lung cancer. Overall study context: Median tumor PD-L1 proportion score was under 6.5%. Tumors carried a median 1.5 non-synonymous mutations per megabase. Study outcomes and limitations: TIL clonotype persistence in blood showed no apparent association with response.

The immunoSEQ assay was v3. Clones were sequenced by immunoSEQ multiplex PCR, and TCRdb holds only the in-frame ones, with some missing. The repertoire includes 40,000 to 60,000 clones, roughly 78% of them detected once, and 4% to 5.5% sits in the top ten. Described time point: pre-treatment sample, taken before nivolumab and TIL therapy. Stage 4 NSCLC adults joined between 2017 and 2020. Germline assignment: CDR1 MNHEY and CDR2 SMNVEV (reference sequence). The CDR3 runs 14 residues. Trimming left V 8 bases short and J 1 base short, with 14 bases between. On this clone: Its matching antigen is unknown.

V usage is TRBV27 and J usage is TRBJ1-1, with D uncertain. This TCR came from a woman between 30 and 85 years old with non-small cell lung cancer. The sample was blood, taken at baseline. CDR3 DNA sequence: TGTGCCAGCCCCCTTGGCCAGCCGAACACTGAAGCTTTCTTT. Protein: CASPLGQPNTEAFF.